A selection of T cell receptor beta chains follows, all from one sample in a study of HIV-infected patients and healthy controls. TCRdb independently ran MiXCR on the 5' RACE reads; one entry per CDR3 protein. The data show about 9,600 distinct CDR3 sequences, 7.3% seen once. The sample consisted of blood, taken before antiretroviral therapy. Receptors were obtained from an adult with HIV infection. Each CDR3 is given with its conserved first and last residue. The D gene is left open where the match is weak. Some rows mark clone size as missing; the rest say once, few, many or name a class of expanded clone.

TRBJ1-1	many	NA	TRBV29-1	CSVDVGGSAEAFF	TGCAGCGTCGACGTAGGGGGTTCGGCTGAAGCTTTCTTT
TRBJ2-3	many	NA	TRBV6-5	CASRVTDTDTQYF	TGTGCCAGCAGGGTCACCGACACAGATACGCAGTATTTT
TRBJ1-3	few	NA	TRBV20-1	CSARGGAGNTIYF	TGCAGTGCTAGGGGGGGCGCCGGAAACACCATATATTTT
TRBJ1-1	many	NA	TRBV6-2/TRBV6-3	CASSYSAGNTEAFF	TGTGCCAGCAGTTACTCGGCCGGGAACACTGAAGCTTTCTTT
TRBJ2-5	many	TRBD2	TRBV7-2	CASSLLGGGAPETQYF	TGTGCCAGCAGCTTATTAGGCGGGGGGGCCCCAGAGACCCAGTACTTC
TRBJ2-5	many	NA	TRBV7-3	CASSLNTQETQYF	TGTGCCAGCAGCTTAAACACCCAAGAGACCCAGTACTTC
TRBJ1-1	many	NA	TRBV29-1	CSVGQYTEAFF	TGCAGCGTCGGACAGTACACTGAAGCTTTCTTT
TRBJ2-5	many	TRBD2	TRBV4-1	CASSQEWTRSETQYF	TGCGCCAGCAGCCAGGAGTGGACTAGGTCGGAGACCCAGTACTTC
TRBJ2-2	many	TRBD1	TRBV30	CATLGPGQKNTGELFF	TGTGCCACCTTAGGCCCGGGACAGAAGAACACCGGGGAGCTGTTTTTT
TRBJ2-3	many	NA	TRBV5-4	CASSGMDRLSTDTQYF	TGTGCCAGCAGCGGGATGGACAGATTGAGCACAGATACGCAGTATTTT
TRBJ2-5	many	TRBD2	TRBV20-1	CSASSGGAKETQYF	TGCAGTGCTAGTAGCGGGGGGGCGAAGGAGACCCAGTACTTC
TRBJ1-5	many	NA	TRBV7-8	CASSLGADGYNQPQHF	TGTGCCAGCAGCTTAGGCGCCGACGGCTACAATCAGCCCCAGCATTTT
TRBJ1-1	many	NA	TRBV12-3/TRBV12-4	CASSNTGVDWDTEAFF	TGTGCCAGCAGTAATACGGGGGTAGATTGGGACACTGAAGCTTTCTTT
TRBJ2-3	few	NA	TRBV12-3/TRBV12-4	CASSLRARLMYF	TGTGCCAGCAGTTTACGGGCCAGGTTAATGTATTTT
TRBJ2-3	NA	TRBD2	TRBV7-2	CASSERAGGPETQYF	TGTGCCAGCAGCGAGAGAGCGGGGGGGCCAGAGACGCAGTATTTT